The 14 T cell receptor beta chains listed next were all sequenced from one sample in a study of T cell responses to AZD1222 COVID-19 vaccine. Measured with immunoSEQ multiplex PCR; TCRdb has only the in-frame clones, and not every one. The sample shows about 140,000 clones, 80% to 95% of them seen only once. Sample: peripheral blood, taken on day 0 of AZD1222 vaccination. These TCRs come from an adult in good health.

There are many counts of this clone. The V and J genes are TRBV6-5 and TRBJ1-1; D gene ambiguous. V lost 7 bases to trimming and J lost 1 base, with 7 bases between them. Looked up from germline, CDR1 is MNHEY and CDR2 is SVGAGI. CDR3 length equals 12 residues. CDR3 coding DNA: TGTGCCAGCATTAAAGGGAACACTGAAGCTTTCTTT. Translating it yields CASIKGNTEAFF.

The chain couples TRBV18 to TRBJ2-7; no clear D. The CDR3 extends over 15 amino acids. Trimming pared 3 bases from V and 0 bases from J, leaving 12 bases between. Germline loops: CDR1 KGHSH, CDR2 LQKENI. Written as DNA, the CDR3 is TGTGCCAGCTCACCTGACTTGCGCCGCTCCTACGAGCAGTACTTC. As protein: CASSPDLRRSYEQYF.

The CDR3 DNA follows: TGTGCCAGCAGCACGGGACTAGCGTCGACCCCGAACAATGAGCAGTTCTTC. Its protein is CASSTGLASTPNNEQFF. The rearrangement joins TRBV7-9 to TRBJ2-1; 10 nucleotides line up with TRBD2. CDR1 and CDR2 from the germline V gene are SEHNR and FQNEAQ (reference sequence). The CDR3 extends over 17 amino acids. V dropped 5 bases and J dropped 5; count of bases not matched to a gene: 12.

This clone was counted a few times. This rearrangement joins TRBV3-1 (or the pseudogene TRBV3-2) to TRBJ1-1; D gene uncertain. V lost 1 base and J lost 8, with 8 bases in between. The CDR3 is made up of 12 amino acids. From germline, CDR1 is LGHDT and CDR2 YNNKEL (reference sequence). CDR3 residues: CASSQGADEAFF. CDR3 nucleotide sequence: TGTGCCAGCAGCCAAGGGGCAGACGAAGCTTTCTTT.

The chain joins TRBV6-5 to TRBJ2-3; TRBD2 matches 12 bases. CDR3 size: 14 residues. Germline V gene data show CDR1 as MNHEY and CDR2 as SVGAGI. V dropped 6 bases and J dropped 6; count of bases not matched to a gene: 4. CDR3 DNA: TGTGCCAGCAGGCCACTAGCGGGAGGTGATACGCAGTATTTT. It is translated as CASRPLAGGDTQYF.

The chain carries TRBV27 and TRBJ1-5, with 8 bases lining up with TRBD1. V was pared by 7 bases and J by 4 bases, with 6 bases of the junction left unmatched. The CDR3 contains 14 residues. CDR1 is MNHEY and CDR2 is SMNVEV in the germline V gene (reference sequence). The CDR3 sequence is CASKLQGDNQPQHF. The CDR3 DNA reads TGTGCCAGCAAACTACAGGGGGATAATCAGCCCCAGCATTTT.

This rearrangement joins TRBV28 to TRBJ1-4; 7 bases match TRBD1. V lost 1 base and J lost 5; bases outside the gene matches: 7. The CDR3 has 16 amino acids. Per the germline V gene, CDR1 is MDHEN and CDR2 is SYDVKM. The DNA of the CDR3 is TGTGCCAGCAGTTTATATCACGACAGGGTGAATGAAAAACTGTTTTTT. It is translated as CASSLYHDRVNEKLFF.

This clone came up once. This chain joins TRBV18 and TRBJ2-4, with 10 bases that match TRBD1. Germline V gives CDR1 KGHSH, CDR2 LQKENI. After removal of 3 bases from V and 8 bases from J, the junction contained 4 bases not matched to a gene. The CDR3 length is 14 residues. The DNA for the CDR3 is TGTGCCAGCTCACCTATCGGACAGGGGGACATTCAGTACTTC. Encoded protein: CASSPIGQGDIQYF.

This chain connects TRBV24-1 to TRBJ2-1; 7 bases match TRBD2. This CDR3 contains 14 residues. Trimming removed 7 bases from V and 4 bases from J; junction bases left unmatched: 6. CDR1 is KGHDR, CDR2 SFDVKD, per germline. CDR3 in amino acids: CATSVAGRYNEQFF. CDR3 DNA: TGTGCCACCAGCGTAGCGGGTAGATACAATGAGCAGTTCTTC.

V is TRBV6-5 and J is TRBJ1-6, with D possibly TRBD1 on 6 matching bases. The V end was cut by 2 bases, the J end by 9 bases, with 17 bases between. The CDR3 is made up of 16 amino acids. The germline gives CDR1 MNHEY, CDR2 SVGAGI. The CDR3 spells CASSYAARGDFSPLHF. The CDR3 bases are TGTGCCAGCAGTTACGCCGCGAGGGGGGATTTTTCACCCCTCCACTTT.

The chain uses TRBV28 and TRBJ1-1, with 7 positions matching TRBD1. Germline CDR1 MDHEN, CDR2 SYDVKM. CDR3 length: 13 residues. V lost 3 bases to trimming and J lost 4 bases; unmatched junction nucleotides: 2. CDR3 residues: CASSFSGGTEAFF. The DNA for the CDR3 is TGTGCCAGCAGTTTTTCAGGGGGCACTGAAGCTTTCTTT.

The V call is TRBV19, the J call TRBJ2-5, with D perhaps TRBD1 (6 bases). There are 13 residues in the CDR3. Germline loops: CDR1 LNHDA, CDR2 SQIVND (reference sequence). The germline V and J ends were trimmed by 4 bases and 4 bases, with 10 bases remaining between them. CDR3 loop: CASSTTGGETQYF. CDR3 nucleotides: TGTGCCAGTAGTACGACAGGAGGAGAGACCCAGTACTTC.

The chain recombines TRBV18 with TRBJ2-1; 8 bases fit TRBD1. The junction had 13 bases not matched to a gene; V was cut back by 3 bases and J by 6 bases. CDR1 is KGHSH, CDR2 LQKENI, per germline. CDR3 length: 17 amino acids. CDR3 DNA sequence: TGTGCCAGCTCACCCGGATATGCGGGACAGGACATCAATGAGCAGTTCTTC. Translated, it gives CASSPGYAGQDINEQFF.

The J gene is TRBJ1-6, the V gene TRBV4-1; 8 nucleotides match TRBD1. This CDR3 is 15 amino acids long. V dropped 4 bases and J dropped 7; count of bases not matched to a gene: 6. Per the germline V gene, CDR1 is MGHRA and CDR2 is YSYEKL. CDR3 region: CASSPATGDNSPLHF. The CDR3 coding sequence is TGCGCCAGCAGCCCGGCGACAGGGGACAATTCACCCCTCCACTTT.